Shown below are 12 T cell receptor beta chains from a single sample sequenced in a study of monozygotic twins with cystic fibrosis. The data were produced by immunoSEQ multiplex PCR, yet TCRdb's version contains in-frame clones alone and is incomplete. The repertoire has 9,500 to 12,000 clones, over 99% of them found once; the top ten carry around 0.38%. Source material: blood. The receptors originated from a man aged 18 to 35 with cystic fibrosis.

The chain joins TRBV25-1 to TRBJ2-7, with D possibly matching TRBD2 (5 bases). The CDR3 has 15 amino acids. V was clipped by 1 base and J by 0 bases, with 10 bases between them. Germline V gene lookup returns CDR1 MGHDK and CDR2 SYGVNS. CDR3: CASSESGKYSYEQYF. CDR3 in DNA: TGTGCCAGCAGTGAATCGGGAAAATACTCCTACGAGCAGTACTTC.

The chain employs TRBV6-4 and TRBJ2-3; possibly TRBD1 for D (5 bases). The CDR3 length is 16 residues. The germline V gene encodes CDR1 MRHNA and CDR2 SNTAGT. V was trimmed by 2 bases and J by 5 bases, leaving 17 bases between them. The CDR3 DNA reads TGTGCCAGCAGTGACCAGCGTGGGCAGGGAAGAGATACGCAGTATTTT. Translating it yields CASSDQRGQGRDTQYF.

The V and J genes are TRBV25-1 and TRBJ2-7, with D possibly matching TRBD2 (6 bases). V was shortened by 5 bases and J by 5 bases, with 19 bases between the two germline ends. Germline assignment: CDR1 MGHDK and CDR2 SYGVNS. The CDR3 is 15 residues long. The CDR3 DNA sequence: TGTGCCAGCAGTTCCAATCAGCGGGTTTCTCACGAGCAGTACTTC. It translates to CASSSNQRVSHEQYF.

This chain uses TRBV6-4 with TRBJ2-2; 7 positions match TRBD2. The V segment lost 2 bases and the J segment 3 bases; nucleotides outside the gene matches: 0. The CDR3 contains 14 residues. Germline CDR1 MRHNA, CDR2 SNTAGT. The CDR3 reads CASSDGRDTGELFF. CDR3 in DNA: TGTGCCAGCAGTGACGGGAGGGACACCGGGGAGCTGTTTTTT.

This chain connects TRBV19 to TRBJ2-2; unclear D gene. Per the germline V gene, CDR1 is LNHDA and CDR2 is SQIVND (reference sequence). Trimming stripped 5 bases from V and 3 bases from J, with 10 bases between. The CDR3 length is 14 residues. The CDR3 nucleotides read TGTGCCAGTAGTTCAAGCATCGACACCGGGGAGCTGTTTTTT. It codes for CASSSSIDTGELFF.

V gene TRBV5-1 combines with J gene TRBJ1-2, with a weak D call TRBD1 (6 bases). In germline, CDR1 is SGHRS, CDR2 YFSETQ. This CDR3 is built from 13 residues. Trimming removed 4 bases from V and 4 bases from J, with 11 bases in between. The CDR3 loop is CASSTGTSYGYTF. In nucleotides, the CDR3 is TGCGCCAGCAGCACAGGGACCTCCTATGGCTACACCTTC.

V usage is TRBV4-2 and J usage is TRBJ2-2, with D unclear. The V end was cut by 1 base, the J end by 0 bases, with 15 bases between. CDR3 length: 18 amino acids. Germline CDR1 LGHNA, CDR2 YNFKEQ. Written as DNA, the CDR3 is TGTGCCAGCAGCCAAGCGATGCTTAAACCTCCGAACACCGGGGAGCTGTTTTTT. Protein sequence: CASSQAMLKPPNTGELFF.

The chain has TRBV6-1 and TRBJ1-3; 7 nucleotides match TRBD1. This CDR3 is 15 amino acids long. The germline V gene has CDR1 MNHNS and CDR2 SASEGT. The junction had 8 bases not matched to a gene; V was cut back by 7 bases and J by 2 bases. The CDR3 nucleotides are TGTGCCAGCACCGTGTTAACAGGGGCTGGAAACACCATATATTTT. Translated, it gives CASTVLTGAGNTIYF.

The J gene is TRBJ1-2, the V gene TRBV19; a possible D gene is TRBD1 (5 bases). The CDR3 is 13 residues long. The germline V gene encodes CDR1 LNHDA and CDR2 SQIVND (reference sequence). V was clipped by 7 bases and J by 5 bases, with 14 bases between them. CDR3 sequence reads: CASTPRDRYGYTF. CDR3 sequence (DNA): TGTGCCAGTACCCCCAGGGATCGGTATGGCTACACCTTC.

V usage is TRBV10-3 and J usage is TRBJ1-5, with TRBD1 identical over 7 bases. This CDR3 spans 15 amino acids. Trimming removed 3 bases from V and 0 bases from J; junction bases left unmatched: 2. The V gene's germline CDR1 is ENHRY and CDR2 SYGVKD. CDR3 protein: CAISEGTDSNQPQHF. The CDR3 coding sequence is TGTGCCATCAGTGAAGGGACAGATAGCAATCAGCCCCAGCATTTT.

The chain carries TRBV7-2 and TRBJ2-7, with 10 positions matching TRBD1. Germline values: CDR1 SGHTA, CDR2 FQGNSA. V lost 5 bases to trimming and J lost 3 bases; unmatched junction nucleotides: 19. This CDR3 region has 19 residues. The CDR3 spells CASSDPTGTGVLALYEQYF. In DNA, the CDR3 is TGTGCCAGCAGCGACCCGACGGGGACAGGGGTCCTCGCACTCTACGAGCAGTACTTC. The full variable domain, its missing parts supplied by reference TRBV7-2 and TRBJ2-7, is GAGVSQSPSNKVTEKGKDVELRCDPISGHTALYWYRQSLGQGLEFLIYFQGNSAPDKSGLPSDRFSAERTGGSVSTLTIQRTQQEDSAVYLCASSDPTGTGVLALYEQYFGPGTRLTVT.

V is TRBV7-6 and J is TRBJ2-7; the match to TRBD1 covers 7 bases. From germline, CDR1 is SGHVS and CDR2 FNYEAQ. Germline trimming cut 5 bases from V and 0 bases from J; bases unmatched to any gene: 4. The CDR3 extends over 14 amino acids. The DNA of the CDR3 is TGTGCCAGCAGCCGCAGGGGGAGCTCCTACGAGCAGTACTTC. Residues: CASSRRGSSYEQYF.